Below, 2 T cell receptor beta chains from the same sample are listed, as sequenced in a study of T-cell memory formation after mild COVID-19. Each CDR3 protein gets one entry after TCRdb re-called the 5' RACE reads with MiXCR. Of roughly 480,000 distinct CDR3 sequences listed, 20% to 30% are singletons. Sequenced input: PBMCs or a T cell subset sorted from them (not recorded which). Source of these receptors: an adult woman who had mild COVID-19 (a few samples of this study predate the infection). Cell type and time point are not known.

This clonotype was found a few times. The chain has TRBV6-5 and TRBJ2-1, with 8 bases lining up with TRBD2. The V gene end was trimmed by 5 bases and the J gene end by 8 bases; junction bases not matched to a gene: 8. CDR1 and CDR2 from the germline V gene are MNHEY and SVGAGI. The CDR3 loop spans 14 amino acids. CDR3 residues: CASSDGTRFYEQFF. DNA for the CDR3: TGTGCCAGCAGTGACGGGACTAGATTCTATGAGCAGTTCTTC.

The genes are TRBV7-3 and TRBJ2-1; 8 positions agree with TRBD2. The length of the CDR3 is 19 residues. J gave up 1 base and V 6 bases, and 17 bases lay outside the gene matches. Germline values: CDR1 SGHTA, CDR2 FQGTGA. In nucleotides, the CDR3 is TGTGCCAGCAGATTAGGCGTGGCGGGAGGACTAGAGTCCTACAATGAGCAGTTCTTC. The encoded protein is CASRLGVAGGLESYNEQFF.